This T cell receptor (beta chain) was sequenced for a study of identical twins. General study points: Conclusions were based on cross-sectional statistical analysis, without following the same donors. Abundant cord blood beta clonotypes carried fewer insertions; memory repertoires showed none.

A universal primer binding site was introduced by template switching. The final cDNA contained unique molecular identifiers. TCRdb re-derived calls from the 5' RACE reads in MiXCR, one entry per CDR3 protein. The repertoire holds 200,000 to 300,000 distinct CDR3 sequences, with approximately 7.3% as singletons. This clonotype was counted between two and nine times. Its matching antigen is unknown. This sample also appeared in a second study, on yellow fever vaccine responses in identical twins. In that study: Reportedly, the T cell response mounted by twins to vaccine seemed partly convergent, partly personalized.

What was sequenced was CD8+ T cells sorted from blood. The receptor's source is a woman aged 18-29 years in good health.

The CDR3 loop is CASSLERGSLDEQFF. In DNA form, the CDR3 reads TGCGCCAGCAGCTTGGAGCGGGGGAGTTTAGACGAGCAGTTCTTC. The chain couples TRBV5-1 to TRBJ2-1; TRBD2 agrees at 8 bases. CDR3 length: 15 residues. V gave up 0 bases and J gave up 10 bases; unmatched junction bases: 9. Germline CDR1 is SGHRS and CDR2 is YFSETQ.